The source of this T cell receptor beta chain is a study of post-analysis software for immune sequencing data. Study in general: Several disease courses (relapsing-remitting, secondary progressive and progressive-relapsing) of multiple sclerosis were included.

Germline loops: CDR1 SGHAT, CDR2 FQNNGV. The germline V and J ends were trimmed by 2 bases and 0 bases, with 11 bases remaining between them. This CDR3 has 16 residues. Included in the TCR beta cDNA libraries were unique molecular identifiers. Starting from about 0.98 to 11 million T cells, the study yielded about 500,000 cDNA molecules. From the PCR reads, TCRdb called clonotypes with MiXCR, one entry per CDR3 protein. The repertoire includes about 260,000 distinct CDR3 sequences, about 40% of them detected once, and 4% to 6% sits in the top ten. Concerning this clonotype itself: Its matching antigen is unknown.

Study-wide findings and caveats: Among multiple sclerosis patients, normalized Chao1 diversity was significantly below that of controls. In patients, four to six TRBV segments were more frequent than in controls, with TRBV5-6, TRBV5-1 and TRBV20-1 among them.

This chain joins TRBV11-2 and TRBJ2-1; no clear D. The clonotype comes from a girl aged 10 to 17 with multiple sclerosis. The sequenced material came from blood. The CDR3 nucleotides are TGTGCCAGCAGCTTAAGGGCAGCAAGCTCCTACAATGAGCAGTTCTTC. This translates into CASSLRAASSYNEQFF.